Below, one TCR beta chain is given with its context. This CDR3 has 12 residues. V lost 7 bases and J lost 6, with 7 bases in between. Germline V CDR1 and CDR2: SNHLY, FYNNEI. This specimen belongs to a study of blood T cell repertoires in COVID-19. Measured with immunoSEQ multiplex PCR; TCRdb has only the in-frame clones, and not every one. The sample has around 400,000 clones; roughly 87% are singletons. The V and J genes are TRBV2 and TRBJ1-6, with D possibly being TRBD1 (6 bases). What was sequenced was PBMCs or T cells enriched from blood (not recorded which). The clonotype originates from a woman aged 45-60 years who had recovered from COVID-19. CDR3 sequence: CASKGGNSPLHF. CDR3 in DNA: TGTGCCAGCAAAGGGGGTAATTCACCCCTCCACTTT.